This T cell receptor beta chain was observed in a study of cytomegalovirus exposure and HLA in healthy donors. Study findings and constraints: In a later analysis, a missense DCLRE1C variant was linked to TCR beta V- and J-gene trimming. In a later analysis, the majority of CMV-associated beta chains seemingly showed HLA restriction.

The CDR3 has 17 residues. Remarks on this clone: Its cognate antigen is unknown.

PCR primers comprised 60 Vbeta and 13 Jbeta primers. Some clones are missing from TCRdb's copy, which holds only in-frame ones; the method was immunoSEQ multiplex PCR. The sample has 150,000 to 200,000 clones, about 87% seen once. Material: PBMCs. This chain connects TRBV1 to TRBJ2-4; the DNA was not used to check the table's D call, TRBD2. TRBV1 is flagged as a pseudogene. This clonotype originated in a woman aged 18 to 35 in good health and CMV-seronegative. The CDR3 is CTSSQVLAGKSKNIQYF. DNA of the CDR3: TGCACCAGCAGCCAAGTCTTAGCGGGAAAATCCAAAAACATTCAGTACTTC.